This is a list of T cell receptor beta chains from one sample in a study of regulatory T cells. Clones were sequenced by immunoSEQ multiplex PCR, and TCRdb holds only the in-frame ones, with some missing. The table records tens of thousands of clones, around nine tenths of them present only once. The specimen sequenced was conventional CD4+ T cells sorted from blood. Receptors originate from a child between 10 and 17 years old with CD3G deficiency. Both conserved end residues are part of each CDR3. D genes are given only for firm matches. Clone size, where shown, is once, few, many, or a class for clones that have expanded.

TRBJ2-1	TRBV28	NA	NA	TGTGCCAGCAGTTCGCCACCGACTGGACGGGGCTCCTACAATGAGCAGTTCTTC	CASSSPPTGRGSYNEQFF
TRBJ2-7	TRBV28	NA	NA	TGTGCCAGCAGCTCCCCGGGAACCAACGAGCAGTACTTC	CASSSPGTNEQYF
TRBJ2-3	TRBV7-9	NA	NA	TGTGCCAGCAGCTCCGGGCCCTCCGGGGGTACGCAGTATTTT	CASSSGPSGGTQYF
TRBJ2-1	TRBV7-9	NA	once	TGTGCCAGCAGCTTGTCCGGAAGAGCCTACAATGAGCAGTTCTTC	CASSLSGRAYNEQFF
TRBJ2-7	TRBV28	TRBD1	NA	TGTGCCAGCAGTTTATCCCCTGGGACAGGGCCCAACTACGAGCAGTACTTC	CASSLSPGTGPNYEQYF
TRBJ2-5	TRBV5-1	NA	NA	TGCGCCAGCAGCTTGATTGGAGGGAAGGAGACCCAGTACTTC	CASSLIGGKETQYF
TRBJ2-7	TRBV28	NA	NA	TGTGCCAGCAGTTTAACAGGTCTGGCCTACGAGCAGTACTTC	CASSLTGLAYEQYF
TRBJ2-7	TRBV5-1	NA	few	TGCGCCAGCAGCTCCGGGGACAACCGATACGAGCAGTACTTC	CASSSGDNRYEQYF
TRBJ2-1	TRBV28	TRBD2	NA	TGTGCCAGCAGTTTGGGGACTAGCGGACTCAATGAGCAGTTCTTC	CASSLGTSGLNEQFF
TRBJ2-2	TRBV10-3	TRBD1	NA	TGTGCCTCCAGGGGGACCGGGGAGCTGTTTTTT	CASRGTGELFF
TRBJ2-1	TRBV7-8	NA	NA	TGTGCCAGCAGCACGGACAGCCTATACAATGAGCAGTTCTTC	CASSTDSLYNEQFF
TRBJ2-2	TRBV19	NA	NA	TGTGCCAGTAGTCCGAGGGGATACACCGGGGAGCTGTTTTTT	CASSPRGYTGELFF
TRBJ2-3	TRBV18	TRBD2	NA	TGTGCCAGCTCACTCGGACTAGCCGATACGCAGTATTTT	CASSLGLADTQYF
TRBJ1-1	TRBV19	NA	NA	TGTGAGGAGGCGCTGAACACTGAAGCTTTCTTT	CEEALNTEAFF
TRBJ2-1	TRBV27	NA	NA	TGTGCCAGCAGTTTCGTGGCGACATCGAAGTCCAATGAGCAGTTCTTC	CASSFVATSKSNEQFF
TRBJ2-1	TRBV28	TRBD2	NA	TGTGCCACTCGGACTAGCGGCGATGAGCAGTTCTTC	CATRTSGDEQFF
TRBJ2-2	TRBV27	NA	few	TGTGCCAGCGGACCGTCGGGACACCAGGGCCCCGGGGAGCTGTTTTTT	CASGPSGHQGPGELFF
TRBJ1-5	TRBV19	NA	few	TGTGCCAGTAGCCGGACGGGACACCCTAGGCCCCAGCATTTT	CASSRTGHPRPQHF
TRBJ1-1	TRBV28	NA	few	TGTGCCAGCAGTCTAACCGGGACACACGCTTTCTTT	CASSLTGTHAFF
TRBJ2-5	TRBV5-1	NA	NA	TGCGCCAGCAGCTTGGACGGCCAGAGTTACGAGACCCAGTACTTC	CASSLDGQSYETQYF
TRBJ2-7	TRBV7-8	TRBD1	NA	TGTGCCAGCAGCCGGGGACAGGGGAACTACGAGCAGTACTTC	CASSRGQGNYEQYF
TRBJ2-2	TRBV19	TRBD2	few	TGTGCCAGTAGTATCCCGGGGACTAGCGGGAAGGGAGGGACCGGGGAGCTGTTTTTT	CASSIPGTSGKGGTGELFF
TRBJ2-1	TRBV6-1	NA	NA	TGTGCCAGCAGTGAAGGGTTAGGAGGGTCGCGGTGGGTTGAGCAGTTCTTC	CASSEGLGGSRWVEQFF